This T cell receptor beta chain was identified during a study of molecular identifiers for immune sequencing clone quantification. This clonotype was seen at least ten times. TCRdb ran MiXCR on the PCR reads and lists one entry per CDR3 protein. The table includes more than 250,000 distinct CDR3 sequences, about a fifth detected once. The CDR3 length is 15 residues. The germline CDR1 and CDR2 sequences are MNHEY and SVGAGI. V shed 5 bases and J 8 bases; nucleotides not matched to a gene: 14. The V gene is TRBV6-5, the J gene TRBJ1-2, with 7 bases aligning to TRBD1. This TCR derives from a human donor in good health. Some libraries in this study had Jurkat cell RNA spiked in. The sample comprised naive CD8+ T cells from blood, with Jurkat cell RNA spiked in. This sample's subset: FACS-sorted CD8+CD4-CCR7+CD45RA+ naive T cells. CDR3 sequence: CASSHDRDGFLGYTF. In DNA form, the CDR3 reads TGTGCCAGCAGTCACGACAGGGACGGGTTCCTGGGCTACACCTTC.